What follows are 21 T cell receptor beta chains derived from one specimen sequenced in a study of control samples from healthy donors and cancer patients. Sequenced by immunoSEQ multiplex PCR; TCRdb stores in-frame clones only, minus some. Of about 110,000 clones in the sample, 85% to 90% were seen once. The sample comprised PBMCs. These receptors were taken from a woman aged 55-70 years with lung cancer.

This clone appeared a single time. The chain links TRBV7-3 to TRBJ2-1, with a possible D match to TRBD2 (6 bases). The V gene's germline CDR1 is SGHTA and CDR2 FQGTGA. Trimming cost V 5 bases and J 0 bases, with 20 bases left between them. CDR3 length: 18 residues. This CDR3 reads CASSPHPGRSSSYNEQFF. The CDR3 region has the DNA TGTGCCAGCAGCCCCCACCCAGGGAGGTCGAGCTCCTACAATGAGCAGTTCTTC.

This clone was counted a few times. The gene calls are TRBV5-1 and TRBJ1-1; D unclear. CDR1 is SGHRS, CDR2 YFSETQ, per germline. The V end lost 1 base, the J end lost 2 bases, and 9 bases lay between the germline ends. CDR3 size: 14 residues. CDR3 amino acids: CASSLFYTNTEAFF. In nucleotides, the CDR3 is TGCGCCAGCAGCTTGTTTTACACCAACACTGAAGCTTTCTTT.

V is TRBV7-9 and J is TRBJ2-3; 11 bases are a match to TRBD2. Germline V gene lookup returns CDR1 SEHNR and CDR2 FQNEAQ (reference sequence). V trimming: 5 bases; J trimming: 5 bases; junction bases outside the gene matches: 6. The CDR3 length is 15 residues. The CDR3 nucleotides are TGTGCCAGCAGCGTGACTAGCGGGATAAGAGATACGCAGTATTTT. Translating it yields CASSVTSGIRDTQYF. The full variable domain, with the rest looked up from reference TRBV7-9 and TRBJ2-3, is DTGVSQNPRHKITKRGQNVTFRCDPISEHNRLYWYRQTLGQGPEFLTYFQNEAQLEKSRLLSDRFSAERPKGSFSTLEIQRTEQGDSAMYLCASSVTSGIRDTQYFGPGTRLTVL.

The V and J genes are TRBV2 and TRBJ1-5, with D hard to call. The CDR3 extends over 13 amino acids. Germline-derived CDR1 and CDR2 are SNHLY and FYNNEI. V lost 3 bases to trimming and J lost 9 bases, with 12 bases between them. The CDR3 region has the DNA TGTGCCAGCAGTGAGCAGGTTCTGGGGCCCCAGCATTTT. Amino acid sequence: CASSEQVLGPQHF.

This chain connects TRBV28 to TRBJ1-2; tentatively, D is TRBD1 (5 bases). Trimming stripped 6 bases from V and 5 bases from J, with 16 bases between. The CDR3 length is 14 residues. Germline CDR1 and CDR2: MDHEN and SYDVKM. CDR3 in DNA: TGTGCCAGCAGCCCCTTAACAGGTTTATATGGCTACACCTTC. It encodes CASSPLTGLYGYTF.

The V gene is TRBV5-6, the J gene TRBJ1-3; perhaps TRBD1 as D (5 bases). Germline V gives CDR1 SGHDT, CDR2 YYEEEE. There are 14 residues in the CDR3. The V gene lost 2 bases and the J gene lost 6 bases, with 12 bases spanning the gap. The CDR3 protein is CASSFGRVENTIYF. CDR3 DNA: TGTGCCAGCAGCTTCGGCAGGGTTGAAAACACCATATATTTT.

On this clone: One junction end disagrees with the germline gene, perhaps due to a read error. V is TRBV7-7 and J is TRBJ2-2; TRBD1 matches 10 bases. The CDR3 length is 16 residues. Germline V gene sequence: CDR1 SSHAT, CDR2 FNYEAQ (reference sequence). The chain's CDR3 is CASSSGTGASTGELFF. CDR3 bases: TGTGCTAGCAGCTCAGGGACAGGGGCGAGCACCGGGGAGCTGTTTTTT.

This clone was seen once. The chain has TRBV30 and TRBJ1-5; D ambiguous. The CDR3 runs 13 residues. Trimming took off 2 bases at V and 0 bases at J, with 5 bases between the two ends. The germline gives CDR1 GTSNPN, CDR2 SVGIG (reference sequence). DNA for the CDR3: TGTGCCTGGAGTAAAGATAGCAATCAGCCCCAGCATTTT. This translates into CAWSKDSNQPQHF. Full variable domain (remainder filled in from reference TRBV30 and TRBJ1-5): SQTIHQWPATLVQPVGSPLSLECTVEGTSNPNLYWYRQAAGRGLQLLFYSVGIGQISSEVPQNLSASRPQDRQFILSSKKLLLSDSGFYLCAWSKDSNQPQHFGDGTRLSIL.

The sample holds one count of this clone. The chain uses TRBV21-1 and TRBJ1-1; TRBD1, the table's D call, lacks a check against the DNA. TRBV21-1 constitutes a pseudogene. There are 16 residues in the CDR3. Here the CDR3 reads CASSKDGQGRVAEAFF. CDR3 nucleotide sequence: TGTGCCAGCAGCAAAGATGGACAGGGTAGAGTGGCTGAAGCTTTCTTT.

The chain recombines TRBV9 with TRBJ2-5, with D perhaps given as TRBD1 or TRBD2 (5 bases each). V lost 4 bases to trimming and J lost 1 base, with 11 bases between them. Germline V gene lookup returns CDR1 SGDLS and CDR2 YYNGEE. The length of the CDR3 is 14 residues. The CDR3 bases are TGTGCCAGCAGCCCCCGGGACCCCCAAGAGACCCAGTACTTC. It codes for CASSPRDPQETQYF. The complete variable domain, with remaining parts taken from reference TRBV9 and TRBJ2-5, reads DSGVTQTPKHLITATGQRVTLRCSPRSGDLSVYWYQQSLDQGLQFLIQYYNGEERAKGNILERFSAQQFPDLHSELNLSSLELGDSALYFCASSPRDPQETQYFGPGTRLLVL.

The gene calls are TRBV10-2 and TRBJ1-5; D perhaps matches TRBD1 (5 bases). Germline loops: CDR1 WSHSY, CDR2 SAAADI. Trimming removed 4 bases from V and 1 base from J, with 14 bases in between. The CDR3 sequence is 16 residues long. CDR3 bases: TGCGCCAGCAGTGTAGAGGGTGGGGGGAGCAATCAGCCCCAGCATTTT. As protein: CASSVEGGGSNQPQHF.

CDR3: CASSVDHSQETQYF. The CDR3, as DNA: TGTGCCAGCAGCGTAGATCACAGCCAAGAGACCCAGTACTTC. V usage is TRBV9 and J usage is TRBJ2-5; no reliable D call. Germline V gives CDR1 SGDLS, CDR2 YYNGEE. Deletions cut 0 bases from V and 1 base from J, with 7 bases between. This CDR3 spans 14 amino acids. Looking up the rest from reference TRBV9 and TRBJ2-5 gives the full variable domain: DSGVTQTPKHLITATGQRVTLRCSPRSGDLSVYWYQQSLDQGLQFLIQYYNGEERAKGNILERFSAQQFPDLHSELNLSSLELGDSALYFCASSVDHSQETQYFGPGTRLLVL.

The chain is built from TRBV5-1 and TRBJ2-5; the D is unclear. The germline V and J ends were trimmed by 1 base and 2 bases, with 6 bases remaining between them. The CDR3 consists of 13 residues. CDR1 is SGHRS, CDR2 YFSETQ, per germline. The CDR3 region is CASSLRQQETQYF. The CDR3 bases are TGCGCCAGCAGCTTGAGGCAGCAAGAGACCCAGTACTTC.

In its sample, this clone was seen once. The CDR3 nucleotides read TGTGCCAGCAGCTCCAAGACAGGGGGCCAGGAGACCCAGTACTTC. Residues: CASSSKTGGQETQYF. V gene TRBV7-2 combines with J gene TRBJ2-5; TRBD1 matches at 10 bases. The V segment lost 4 bases and the J segment 5 bases; nucleotides outside the gene matches: 7. Germline assignment: CDR1 SGHTA and CDR2 FQGNSA. The CDR3 extends over 15 amino acids.

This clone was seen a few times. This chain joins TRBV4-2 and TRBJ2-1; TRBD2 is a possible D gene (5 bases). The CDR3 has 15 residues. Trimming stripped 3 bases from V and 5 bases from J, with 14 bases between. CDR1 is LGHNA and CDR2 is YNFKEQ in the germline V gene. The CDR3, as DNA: TGTGCCAGCAGCCACCATAGCGAGTCGGACAATGAGCAGTTCTTC. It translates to CASSHHSESDNEQFF.

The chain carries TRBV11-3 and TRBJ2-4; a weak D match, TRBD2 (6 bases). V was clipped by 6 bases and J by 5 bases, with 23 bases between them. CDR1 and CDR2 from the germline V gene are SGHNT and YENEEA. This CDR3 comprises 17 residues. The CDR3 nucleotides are TGTGCCAGCAGGAGCTCGGGTAAAGGACTATACGAAAACATTCAGTACTTC. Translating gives CASRSSGKGLYENIQYF.

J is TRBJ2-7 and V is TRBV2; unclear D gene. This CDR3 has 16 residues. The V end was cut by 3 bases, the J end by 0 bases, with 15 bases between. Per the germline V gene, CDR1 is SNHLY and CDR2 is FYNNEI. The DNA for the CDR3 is TGTGCCAGCAGTGAGTCGGTAGCCCCCAGCTCCTACGAGCAGTACTTC. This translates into CASSESVAPSSYEQYF.

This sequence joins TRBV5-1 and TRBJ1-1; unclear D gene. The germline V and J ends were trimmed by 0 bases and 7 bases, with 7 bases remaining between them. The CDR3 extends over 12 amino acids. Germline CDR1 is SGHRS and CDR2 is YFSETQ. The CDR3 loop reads CASSLGRFEAFF. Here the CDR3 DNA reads TGCGCCAGCAGCTTGGGGAGGTTTGAAGCTTTCTTT.

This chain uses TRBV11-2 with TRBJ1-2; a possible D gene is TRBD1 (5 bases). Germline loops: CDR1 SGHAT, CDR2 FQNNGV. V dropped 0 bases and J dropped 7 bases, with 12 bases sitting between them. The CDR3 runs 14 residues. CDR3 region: CASSLDGQGGGYTF. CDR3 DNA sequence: TGTGCCAGCAGCTTAGATGGCCAGGGAGGTGGCTACACCTTC. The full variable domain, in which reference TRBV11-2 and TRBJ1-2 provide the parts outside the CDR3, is EAGVAQSPRYKIIEKRQSVAFWCNPISGHATLYWYQQILGQGPKLLIQFQNNGVVDDSQLPKDRFSAERLKGVDSTLKIQPAKLEDSAVYLCASSLDGQGGGYTFGSGTRLTVV.

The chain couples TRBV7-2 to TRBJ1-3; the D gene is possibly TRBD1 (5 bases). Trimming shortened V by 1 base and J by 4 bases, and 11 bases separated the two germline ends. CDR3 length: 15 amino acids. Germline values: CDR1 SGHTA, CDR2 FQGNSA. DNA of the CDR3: TGTGCCAGCAGCTTAGGACAGCCCGGGGGAAACACCATATATTTT. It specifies CASSLGQPGGNTIYF. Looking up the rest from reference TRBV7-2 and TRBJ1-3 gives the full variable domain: GAGVSQSPSNKVTEKGKDVELRCDPISGHTALYWYRQSLGQGLEFLIYFQGNSAPDKSGLPSDRFSAERTGGSVSTLTIQRTQQEDSAVYLCASSLGQPGGNTIYFGEGSWLTVV.

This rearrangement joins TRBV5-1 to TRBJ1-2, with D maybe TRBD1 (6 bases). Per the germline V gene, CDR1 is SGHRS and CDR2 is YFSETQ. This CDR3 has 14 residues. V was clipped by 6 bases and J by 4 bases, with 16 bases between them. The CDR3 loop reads CASTSPGQSYGYTF. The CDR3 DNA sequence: TGCGCCAGCACTTCCCCTGGACAGTCCTATGGCTACACCTTC.